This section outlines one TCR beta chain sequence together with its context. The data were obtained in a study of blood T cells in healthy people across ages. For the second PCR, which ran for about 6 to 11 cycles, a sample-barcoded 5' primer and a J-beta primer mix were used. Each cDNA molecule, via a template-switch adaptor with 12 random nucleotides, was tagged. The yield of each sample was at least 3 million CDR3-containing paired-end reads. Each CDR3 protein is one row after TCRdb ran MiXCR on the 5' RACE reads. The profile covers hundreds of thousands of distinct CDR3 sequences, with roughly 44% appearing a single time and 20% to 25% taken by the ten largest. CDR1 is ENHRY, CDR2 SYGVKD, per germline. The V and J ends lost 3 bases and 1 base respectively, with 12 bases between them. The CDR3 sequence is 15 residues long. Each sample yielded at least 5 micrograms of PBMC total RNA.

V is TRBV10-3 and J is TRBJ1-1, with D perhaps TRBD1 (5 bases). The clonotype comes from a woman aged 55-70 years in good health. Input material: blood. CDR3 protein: CAISEFEGSNTEAFF. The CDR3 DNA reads TGTGCCATCAGTGAATTCGAGGGGTCGAACACTGAAGCTTTCTTT.